The rows below give T cell receptor beta chains drawn from one sample of a study of T cell responses to AZD1222 COVID-19 vaccine. Here immunoSEQ multiplex PCR was the method, and the copy in TCRdb shows in-frame clones only, minus some. The sample has approximately 200,000 clones, roughly 94% seen once. The material was peripheral blood, obtained 28 days after the second dose of the MenACWY control vaccine. All receptors come from an adult who received the MenACWY meningococcal vaccine as a control. CDR3s include the opening cysteine and the closing phenylalanine or tryptophan. The order of the fields is clone size, V gene, J gene, D gene, CDR3 protein, CDR3 DNA. A D gene is named only where the DNA matches it firmly. Clone sizes are given selectively: once, few, many, or a class where the clone is expanded.

clone size: .; V gene: TRBV4-2; J gene: TRBJ1-4; D gene: .; CDR3 protein: CASSQDVVRFATNEKLFF; CDR3 DNA: TGTGCCAGCAGCCAAGATGTGGTAAGGTTTGCAACTAATGAAAAACTGTTTTTT
clone size: .; V gene: TRBV30; J gene: TRBJ1-3; D gene: .; CDR3 protein: CAWTRTESLTGNTIYF; CDR3 DNA: TGTGCCTGGACCCGCACCGAATCATTAACTGGAAACACCATATATTTT
clone size: .; V gene: TRBV29-1; J gene: TRBJ2-7; D gene: TRBD1; CDR3 protein: CSAGTEAYEQYF; CDR3 DNA: TGCAGCGCCGGGACAGAGGCCTACGAGCAGTACTTC
clone size: .; V gene: TRBV4-3; J gene: TRBJ2-1; D gene: TRBD1; CDR3 protein: CASSQDRGTGNNEQFF; CDR3 DNA: TGCGCCAGCAGCCAAGATCGAGGGACAGGGAACAATGAGCAGTTCTTC
clone size: few; V gene: TRBV7-2; J gene: TRBJ2-7; D gene: .; CDR3 protein: CASRGGSYEQYF; CDR3 DNA: TGTGCCAGCAGAGGGGGATCGTACGAGCAGTACTTC
clone size: .; V gene: TRBV7-6; J gene: TRBJ2-7; D gene: .; CDR3 protein: CASSGDRSSYEQYF; CDR3 DNA: TGTGCCAGCAGCGGTGACAGGAGCTCCTACGAGCAGTACTTC
clone size: .; V gene: TRBV25-1; J gene: TRBJ2-1; D gene: .; CDR3 protein: CASSDLRDSNEQFF; CDR3 DNA: TGTGCCAGCAGTGATCTCAGGGATTCCAATGAGCAGTTCTTC
clone size: few; V gene: TRBV30; J gene: TRBJ1-4; D gene: .; CDR3 protein: CAWSVRSGSPGEKLFF; CDR3 DNA: TGTGCCTGGAGTGTACGGAGTGGGAGTCCGGGTGAAAAACTGTTTTTT
clone size: once; V gene: TRBV30; J gene: TRBJ2-1; D gene: .; CDR3 protein: CAWSVRGRWNEQFF; CDR3 DNA: TGTGCCTGGAGTGTACGGGGGCGCTGGAATGAGCAGTTCTTC
clone size: .; V gene: TRBV5-1; J gene: TRBJ1-1; D gene: TRBD1; CDR3 protein: CASSLDRDTEAFF; CDR3 DNA: TGCGCCAGCAGCCTAGACAGGGACACTGAAGCTTTCTTT